The TCR beta chain described here comes from a study of early T cells in non-severe SARS-CoV-2 infection. Unique molecular identifiers tagged individual cDNA molecules. Each CDR3 protein is one row after TCRdb ran MiXCR on the 5' RACE reads. Of tens of thousands of distinct CDR3 sequences detected, approximately 5.9% appear once; the ten largest clones hold roughly 4.5%. Sequencing used whole blood. The TCR originated in an adult who was a healthcare worker with PCR-confirmed SARS-CoV-2 infection or an uninfected control (not recorded which).

The CDR3 loop is CASPRQGDSNSPLHF. The CDR3 DNA is TGTGCCAGCCCGAGACAGGGCGATTCGAATTCACCCCTCCACTTT. The rearrangement links TRBV9 to TRBJ1-6; TRBD1 matches 7 bases. The germline CDR1 and CDR2 sequences are SGDLS and YYNGEE. J gave up 7 bases and V 7 bases, and 11 bases lay outside the gene matches. The CDR3 covers 15 residues.